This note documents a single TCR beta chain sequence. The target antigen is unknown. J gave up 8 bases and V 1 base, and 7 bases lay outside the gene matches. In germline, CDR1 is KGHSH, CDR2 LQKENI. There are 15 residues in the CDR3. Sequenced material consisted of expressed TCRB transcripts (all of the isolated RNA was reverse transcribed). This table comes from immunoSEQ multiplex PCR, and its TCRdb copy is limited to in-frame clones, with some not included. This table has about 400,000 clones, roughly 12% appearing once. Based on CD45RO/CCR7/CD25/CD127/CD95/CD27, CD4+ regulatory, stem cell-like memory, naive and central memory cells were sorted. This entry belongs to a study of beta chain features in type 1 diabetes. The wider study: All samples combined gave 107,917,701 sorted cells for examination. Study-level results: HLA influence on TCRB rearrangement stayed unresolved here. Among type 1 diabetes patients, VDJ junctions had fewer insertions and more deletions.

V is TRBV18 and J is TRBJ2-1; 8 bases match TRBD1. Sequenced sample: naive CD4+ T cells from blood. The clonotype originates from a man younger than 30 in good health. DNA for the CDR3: TGTGCCAGCTCACCACGGGCAGGGGGCATCTATGAGCAGTTCTTC. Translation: CASSPRAGGIYEQFF.